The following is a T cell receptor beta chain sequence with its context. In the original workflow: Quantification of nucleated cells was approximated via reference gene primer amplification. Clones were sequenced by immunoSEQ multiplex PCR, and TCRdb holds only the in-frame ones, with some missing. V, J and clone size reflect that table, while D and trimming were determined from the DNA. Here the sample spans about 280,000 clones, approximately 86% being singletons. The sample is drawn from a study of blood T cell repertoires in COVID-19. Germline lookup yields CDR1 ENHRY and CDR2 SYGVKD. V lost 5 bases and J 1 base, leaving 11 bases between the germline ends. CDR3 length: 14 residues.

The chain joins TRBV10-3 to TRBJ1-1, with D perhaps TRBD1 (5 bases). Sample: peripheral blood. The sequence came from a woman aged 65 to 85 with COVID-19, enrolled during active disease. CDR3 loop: CAISISQENTEAFF. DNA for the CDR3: TGTGCCATCAGTATATCACAGGAGAACACTGAAGCTTTCTTT.